Presented here are 10 T cell receptor beta chains from one specimen sequenced in a study of shared clonotypes between healthy human individuals. Sequencing was performed with immunoSEQ multiplex PCR; in TCRdb, only in-frame clones are kept and a portion is missing. The sample carries 2 million to 2.5 million clones, 85% to 95% recorded once. The sequencing sample was made of naive CD4+ T cells from PBMCs. Sample subset: CD45RA+ positively selected. These receptors were obtained from a man aged 18 to 35 in good health. Some clones in this sample may be carry-over from other donors' samples.

Note on this clone: This sample includes further DNA sequences coding for the same CDR3. The V call is TRBV7-3, the J call TRBJ1-3; D gene uncertain. V lost 5 bases and J lost 0, with 8 bases in between. Germline CDR1 and CDR2: SGHTA and FQGTGA. This CDR3 is built from 14 residues. The CDR3, as DNA: TGTGCCAGCAGCCCCACGGGCTCTGGAAACACCATATATTTT. It yields the protein CASSPTGSGNTIYF.

In this sample, this clone turned up once. V is TRBV6-1 and J is TRBJ2-1, with TRBD2 matching 8 bases. Germline-derived CDR1 and CDR2 are MNHNS and SASEGT. CDR3 size: 14 residues. With 4 bases clipped from V and 7 bases from J, the junction kept 6 bases outside the gene matches. The CDR3 reads CASSAGRARNEQFF. The CDR3 DNA reads TGTGCCAGCAGTGCCGGGAGGGCCAGGAATGAGCAGTTCTTC.

The V gene is TRBV4-1, the J gene TRBJ1-4; 7 positions agree with TRBD1. V shed 2 bases, J shed 4 bases, and the junction held 7 bases outside the gene matches. CDR1 is MGHRA, CDR2 YSYEKL, per germline. The CDR3 spans 16 residues. CDR3 coding DNA: TGCGCCAGCAGCCAAACCCCCAGGGGGAATAATGAAAAACTGTTTTTT. Protein: CASSQTPRGNNEKLFF.

Concerning this clone itself: Within the sample, other DNA sequences also encode this same CDR3. This chain connects TRBV18 to TRBJ1-3, with D perhaps matching TRBD1 (5 bases). CDR3 length: 16 residues. V lost 0 bases to trimming and J lost 0 bases, with 9 bases between them. Per germline, CDR1 KGHSH and CDR2 LQKENI. Written as DNA, the CDR3 is TGTGCCAGCTCACCACCCACAGGTCTCTCTGGAAACACCATATATTTT. Amino acid sequence: CASSPPTGLSGNTIYF.

The chain recombines TRBV5-1 with TRBJ2-3, with 13 positions matching TRBD2. This CDR3 has 17 residues. V was clipped by 2 bases and J by 0 bases; unmatched bases: 3. From germline, CDR1 is SGHRS and CDR2 YFSETQ. This CDR3 reads CASSFPGLAGSTDTQYF. The CDR3 DNA is TGCGCCAGCAGCTTTCCGGGACTAGCGGGAAGCACAGATACGCAGTATTTT.

This clone has only a few counts. The chain employs TRBV27 and TRBJ2-2; no firm D call. Trimming took 5 bases from V and 8 from J, leaving 9 bases between them. This CDR3 spans 12 amino acids. Looked up from germline, CDR1 is MNHEY and CDR2 is SMNVEV (reference sequence). The CDR3 loop is CASSQDAGELFF. The DNA for the CDR3 is TGTGCCAGCAGTCAGGACGCTGGGGAGCTGTTTTTT.

The V call is TRBV11-2, the J call TRBJ2-7, with 13 bases aligning to TRBD2. The CDR3 extends over 19 amino acids. Looked up from germline, CDR1 is SGHAT and CDR2 is FQNNGV. The V segment lost 5 bases and the J segment 5 bases; nucleotides outside the gene matches: 18. This CDR3 is CASSPPKTSGRMPGDEQYF. The CDR3 nucleotides are TGTGCCAGCAGCCCACCAAAGACTAGCGGGAGGATGCCGGGGGACGAGCAGTACTTC.

The V call is TRBV7-2, the J call TRBJ2-3; 16 positions match TRBD2. Germline lookup yields CDR1 SGHTA and CDR2 FQGNSA. The CDR3 is 16 residues long. V was pared by 5 bases and J by 8 bases, with 7 bases of the junction left unmatched. Here the CDR3 reads CASSRGLAGGGGTQYF. The CDR3 DNA reads as TGTGCCAGCAGCAGGGGACTAGCGGGAGGGGGCGGTACGCAGTATTTT. Supplemented by reference TRBV7-2 and TRBJ2-3, the full variable domain reads GAGVSQSPSNKVTEKGKDVELRCDPISGHTALYWYRQSLGQGLEFLIYFQGNSAPDKSGLPSDRFSAERTGGSVSTLTIQRTQQEDSAVYLCASSRGLAGGGGTQYFGPGTRLTVL.

This chain uses TRBV4-1 with TRBJ2-7, with 11 bases that match TRBD2. The CDR3 is 19 amino acids. J gave up 3 bases and V 0 bases, and 13 bases lay outside the gene matches. CDR1 MGHRA and CDR2 YSYEKL come from the germline V gene. The CDR3 coding sequence is TGCGCCAGCAGCCAAGATTTGATAGCGGGAGGGCCAAACCTCTACGAGCAGTACTTC. It translates to CASSQDLIAGGPNLYEQYF.

The V and J genes are TRBV5-1 and TRBJ2-1, with 14 bases identical to TRBD2. J lost 8 bases, V lost 4 bases, and 8 bases had no gene match. This CDR3 has 16 amino acids. Germline CDR1 SGHRS, CDR2 YFSETQ. This CDR3 reads CASSLRLAGGLDEQFF. The CDR3 nucleotides read TGCGCCAGCAGCCTCCGACTAGCGGGAGGGTTGGATGAGCAGTTCTTC. Full variable domain (rest looked up from reference TRBV5-1 and TRBJ2-1): KAGVTQTPRYLIKTRGQQVTLSCSPISGHRSVSWYQQTPGQGLQFLFEYFSETQRNKGNFPGRFSGRQFSNSRSEMNVSTLELGDSALYLCASSLRLAGGLDEQFFGPGTRLTVL.